This is a list of T cell receptor beta chains from one sample in a study of identical twins. Each CDR3 protein is one row after TCRdb ran MiXCR on the 5' RACE reads. The data hold about 200,000 distinct CDR3 sequences, with 8% to 11% observed a single time. Sample: memory T cells sorted from blood. These receptors all come from a man aged 50 to 59 in good health. The CDR3 runs from the conserved cysteine through the conserved F or W. D genes are given only for firm matches. Expanded clones are given a class, and other clones once, few, many or no size at all.

>NA|TRBJ2-7|TRBV7-8|few
TGTGCCAGCAGCCACACACGGGCGGGGAAAGAGCAGTACTTC
CASSHTRAGKEQYF
>NA|TRBJ2-2|TRBV4-3|many
TGCGCCAGCAGCCAGTTGAACACCGGGGAGCTGTTTTTT
CASSQLNTGELFF
>TRBD1|TRBJ2-2|TRBV12-3/TRBV12-4|few
TGTGCCAGCAGTTCGCAAGGGGGCAGGTACACCGGGGAGCTGTTTTTT
CASSSQGGRYTGELFF
>TRBD2|TRBJ2-5|TRBV12-3/TRBV12-4|many
TGTGCCAGCAGCCCCCCAGGGCTAGCGGACCAAGAGACCCAGTACTTC
CASSPPGLADQETQYF
>TRBD2|TRBJ2-1|TRBV20-1|NA
TGCAGTGCTAGAGATCTGGGACTAGCATTCGGTGAGCAGTTCTTC
CSARDLGLAFGEQFF
>NA|TRBJ2-3|TRBV5-1|many
TGCGCCAGCCGCGGACAAAGAAGCACAGATACGCAGTATTTT
CASRGQRSTDTQYF
>NA|TRBJ2-1|TRBV4-3|few
TGCGCCAGCAGCCAAGTTGGGTGGGGAACCTACAATGAGCAGTTCTTC
CASSQVGWGTYNEQFF
>NA|TRBJ2-7|TRBV12-3/TRBV12-4|many
TGTGCCAGCAGCCCCGGCGGGCGCGCCTACGAGCAGTACTTC
CASSPGGRAYEQYF
>TRBD1|TRBJ2-7|TRBV7-9|NA
TGTGCCAGCAGTCACCACCGGGACAGGGGCTACGAGCAGTACTTC
CASSHHRDRGYEQYF
>TRBD2|TRBJ2-7|TRBV28|many
TGTGCCAGCAGTCCTAGCGGGAGGGCGCGCGAGCAGTACTTC
CASSPSGRAREQYF
>NA|TRBJ2-3|TRBV6-5|many
TGTGCCAGCAGTTACTGGGGGCGTCTGACAGATACGCAGTATTTT
CASSYWGRLTDTQYF
>NA|TRBJ2-1|TRBV28|many
TGTGCCAGCAGTTTACAGGGGGGTAACTCCTACAATGAGCAGTTCTTC
CASSLQGGNSYNEQFF
>TRBD2|TRBJ2-1|TRBV27|many
TGTGCCAGCAGTTTAGGCGGGAGGGCCTGGAATGAGCAGTTCTTC
CASSLGGRAWNEQFF
>NA|TRBJ2-3|TRBV20-1|many
TGCAGTGCTAGACCTAGAAACACAGATACGCAGTATTTT
CSARPRNTDTQYF
>NA|TRBJ1-6|TRBV27|few
TGTGCCAGCAGTTCCACCGGGACTATCAATTCACCCCTCCACTTT
CASSSTGTINSPLHF
>TRBD1|TRBJ2-2|TRBV28|many
TGTGCCAGCAGTTTTGCAGGGGGCCTTAACACCGGGGAGCTGTTTTTT
CASSFAGGLNTGELFF
>NA|TRBJ1-1|TRBV7-9|few
TGTGCCAGCAGCTTAGCTGGGGTTACTGAAGCTTTCTTT
CASSLAGVTEAFF
>NA|TRBJ1-4|TRBV28|NA
TGTGCCAGCAGTTTTGGGGGGAATTGGTTTTTT
CASSFGGNWFF
>NA|TRBJ2-7|TRBV7-9|NA
TGTGCCAGCAGCCCCGTTGGAAACGAGCAGTACTTC
CASSPVGNEQYF
>NA|TRBJ1-1|TRBV5-5|many
TGTGCCAGCAGCTTGTTTCGGGGGAACACTGAAGCTTTCTTT
CASSLFRGNTEAFF
>NA|TRBJ2-7|TRBV20-1|many
TGCAGTGCGGATCGGGACAACGAGCAGTACTTC
CSADRDNEQYF
>TRBD1|TRBJ1-6|TRBV6-1|many
TGTGCCAGCAAACAGGGGGCATCCTATAATTCACCCCTCCACTTT
CASKQGASYNSPLHF
>NA|TRBJ2-1|TRBV6-5|few
TGTGCCAGCAGTTCGAACAATGAGCAGTTCTTC
CASSSNNEQFF
>NA|TRBJ1-1|TRBV21-1|few
TGTGCCAGCAGCAAAAGCGATCCCAGGAACACTGAAGCTTTCTTT
CASSKSDPRNTEAFF
>NA|TRBJ1-1|TRBV11-2|NA
TGTGCCAGCAGCCCAAACGGGCCCGGGCTTGACACTGAAGCTTTCTTT
CASSPNGPGLDTEAFF
>NA|TRBJ2-1|TRBV7-9|few
TGTGCCAGCAGCCCCCTGAGCGTTGGGGAGCAGTTCTTC
CASSPLSVGEQFF
>NA|TRBJ2-3|TRBV7-2|few
TGTGCCAGCAGCTTAGGAGGGACGGGGTCAGATACGCAGTATTTT
CASSLGGTGSDTQYF
>NA|TRBJ2-6|TRBV20-1|NA
TGCAGTGCTAGAGACAGGGACGGGGCCAACGTCCTGACTTTC
CSARDRDGANVLTF
>TRBD2|TRBJ2-2|TRBV3-1|NA
TGTGCCTGCAGCCAAGGTCTTAGCGGGCGTACGAACACCGGGGAGCTGTTTTTT
CACSQGLSGRTNTGELFF
>TRBD1|TRBJ1-6|TRBV27|few
TGTGCCAGCAGCAGATCGTCCGGGGCAGGGGGCTCACCCCTCCACTTT
CASSRSSGAGGSPLHF
>NA|TRBJ2-1|TRBV20-1|NA
TGCAGTGCCTCTCCTACGTACGGTACTGAGCAGTTCTTC
CSASPTYGTEQFF
>NA|TRBJ2-5|TRBV6-2/TRBV6-3|many
TGTGCCAGCAGAACCGTCCAAGAGACCCAGTACTTC
CASRTVQETQYF
>NA|TRBJ2-7|TRBV28|NA
TGTGCCAGCAGCGGTCGGGGGTCCTACGAGCAGTACTTC
CASSGRGSYEQYF
>NA|TRBJ2-6|TRBV12-3/TRBV12-4|NA
TGTGCCAGCAGTCAGGGTCTCCCTGGGGCCAACGTCCTGACTTTC
CASSQGLPGANVLTF
>NA|TRBJ2-1|TRBV20-1|many
TGCAGTGCTAGAGCGGGAGCGAGCTTTAGCTCCTACAATGAGCAGTTCTTC
CSARAGASFSSYNEQFF
>TRBD2|TRBJ2-2|TRBV7-2|few
TGTGCCAGCAGCTGGTCTAGCGGGACCGGGGAGCTGTTTTTT
CASSWSSGTGELFF
>TRBD1|TRBJ1-2|TRBV6-2/TRBV6-3|few
TGTGCCAGCAGTAAAAGCACAGGGGGATATGGCTACACCTTC
CASSKSTGGYGYTF
>NA|TRBJ1-1|TRBV5-4|NA
TGTGCCAGCAGCTTGTTCAAGGGGACGGGTATGAACACTGAAGCTTTCTTT
CASSLFKGTGMNTEAFF
>NA|TRBJ2-7|TRBV6-5|many
TGTGCCAGCAGTTACTCGATGAGGGCGGCGGGGTACGAGCAGTACTTC
CASSYSMRAAGYEQYF
>TRBD2|TRBJ2-1|TRBV3-1|NA
TGTGCCAGCAGCCTTACTAGCGGGGGCTCCCGCAATGAGCAGTTCTTC
CASSLTSGGSRNEQFF
>TRBD1|TRBJ1-5|TRBV19|few
TGTGCCAGTAGTATACATCGGACAGGGGAGAGGAATCAGCCCCAGCATTTT
CASSIHRTGERNQPQHF
>TRBD1|TRBJ1-1|TRBV7-6|NA
TGTGCCAGCAGCCAAAACGACAGGGTGAGAGCTTTCTTT
CASSQNDRVRAFF
>TRBD2|TRBJ2-3|TRBV20-1|few
TGCAGTGCTAGTCCCCGCGGAGCGGGGGCCTTCACAGATACGCAGTATTTT
CSASPRGAGAFTDTQYF
>TRBD2|TRBJ2-1|TRBV7-6|many
TGTGCCAGCAGCCCACTAGCGTCCTACAATGAGCAGTTCTTC
CASSPLASYNEQFF
>TRBD1|TRBJ1-2|TRBV10-3|many
TGTGCCATCACTCCAGGACAGGCAGCCCATGGCTACACCTTC
CAITPGQAAHGYTF
>NA|TRBJ1-2|TRBV4-3|NA
TGCGCCAGCAGCCAGGGGAGGGTGGGGACCTATGGCTACACCTTC
CASSQGRVGTYGYTF
>TRBD1|TRBJ1-2|TRBV5-1|NA
TGCGCCAGCAGCTTGGTCCCAGGGGGAACTTTTGATGGCTACACCTTC
CASSLVPGGTFDGYTF
>NA|TRBJ2-5|TRBV2|few
TGTGCCAGCACCCGGGACCTCATGGGTACCCAGTACTTC
CASTRDLMGTQYF
>NA|TRBJ1-4|TRBV5-5|NA
TGTGCCAGCAGCTTGGATGGGAGGGTCGGTGAAAAACTGTTTTTT
CASSLDGRVGEKLFF
>NA|TRBJ1-1|TRBV2|NA
TGTGCCAGCAGTCCGGGGTTGGTCACTGAAGCTTTCTTT
CASSPGLVTEAFF
>TRBD2|TRBJ2-3|TRBV3-1|NA
TGTGCCAGCAGCCAAGATACAGGGAGACTAGCGGGGGGATATACGCAGTATTTT
CASSQDTGRLAGGYTQYF
>NA|TRBJ2-5|TRBV12-3/TRBV12-4|NA
TGTGCCAGCAGTTCGCACTCCGGGACGGGGCAAGAGACCCAGTACTTC
CASSSHSGTGQETQYF
>TRBD2|TRBJ2-3|TRBV10-3|many
TGTGCCATCAGTGAGTCGCCTAGCGGGAGTAGCACAGATACGCAGTATTTT
CAISESPSGSSTDTQYF
>NA|TRBJ2-1|TRBV7-2|few
TGTGCCAGCAGCTTAGACGCCCGCAATGAGCAGTTCTTC
CASSLDARNEQFF